These 20 T cell receptor beta chains came from one sample sequenced in a study of blood T cell repertoires in COVID-19. This table comes from immunoSEQ multiplex PCR, and its TCRdb copy is limited to in-frame clones, with some not included. Of about 270,000 clones in the sample, more than 85% are singletons; the top ten hold around 2.5%. Specimen: peripheral blood. The source of these receptors is a person under 35 with COVID-19, enrolled during active disease.

The chain couples TRBV4-1 to TRBJ1-3, with 10 bases lining up with TRBD1. Germline V gene sequence: CDR1 MGHRA, CDR2 YSYEKL. This CDR3 has 16 amino acids. V was pared by 5 bases and J by 0 bases, with 4 bases of the junction left unmatched. CDR3 DNA: TGCGCCAGCAGCGAGGGACAGGGGCTCTCTGGAAACACCATATATTTT. Protein: CASSEGQGLSGNTIYF.

This clone showed up just a few times. The chain recombines TRBV24-1 with TRBJ1-4; 8 bases agree with TRBD1. Germline lookup yields CDR1 KGHDR and CDR2 SFDVKD. This CDR3 contains 16 residues. Germline trimming cut 4 bases from V and 5 bases from J; bases unmatched to any gene: 8. CDR3 DNA: TGTGCCACCAGTGAATCCGCGACAGGGGACAATGAAAAACTGTTTTTT. It yields the protein CATSESATGDNEKLFF.

The CDR3 here is CATSRDPGSGETQYF. CDR3 bases: TGTGCCACCAGCAGAGATCCGGGTAGCGGAGAGACCCAGTACTTC. V usage is TRBV15 and J usage is TRBJ2-5; weak D call: TRBD2 (6 bases). The CDR3 is 15 amino acids. CDR1 and CDR2 (germline): LNHNV, YYDKDF (reference sequence). Trimming removed 0 bases at V and 4 bases at J, with 12 bases between.

This sequence joins TRBV25-1 and TRBJ2-5, with 8 bases matching TRBD1. The CDR3 has 15 residues. The ends lost 2 bases at V and 0 bases at J; junction bases unmatched: 2. CDR1 is MGHDK, CDR2 SYGVNS, per germline. The DNA for the CDR3 is TGTGCCAGCAGTGAACGACAGGGGCACCAAGAGACCCAGTACTTC. Translating it yields CASSERQGHQETQYF.

J is TRBJ1-1 and V is TRBV25-1; TRBD1 agrees at 7 bases. The V and J ends lost 10 bases and 2 bases, in that order; junction bases with no gene match: 7. Germline V gives CDR1 MGHDK, CDR2 SYGVNS. The CDR3 is 13 amino acids. CDR3 region: CATEGQENTEAFF. The DNA for the CDR3 is TGTGCCACCGAAGGACAGGAAAACACTGAAGCTTTCTTT.

The chain has TRBV18 and TRBJ1-2; tentatively, D is TRBD1 (6 bases). CDR3 length equals 15 residues. Germline assignment: CDR1 KGHSH and CDR2 LQKENI. The V end was cut by 4 bases, the J end by 5 bases, with 17 bases between. For the CDR3, the DNA is TGTGCCAGCTCACTCCAACAGGGCCCCGGGTATGGCTACACCTTC. Its protein product is CASSLQQGPGYGYTF.

This chain links TRBV5-3 with TRBJ1-5; possible D gene TRBD1, 6 bases. TRBV5-3 is noted as an ORF with a role that remains uncertain. This CDR3 has 14 residues. The V and J ends lost 4 bases and 5 bases respectively, with 13 bases between them. CDR3 DNA: TGTGCCAGAAGCCTCACAGGGCGTGATCAGCCCCAGCATTTT. This sequence encodes CARSLTGRDQPQHF.

A word on this clone: The same CDR3 can be traced to other DNA sequences in this sample. This rearrangement joins TRBV18 to TRBJ2-2; 9 bases fit TRBD2. The CDR3 has 15 residues. Per the germline V gene, CDR1 is KGHSH and CDR2 is LQKENI. Trimming cost V 2 bases and J 4 bases; bases outside gene matches: 2. The CDR3 bases are TGTGCCAGCTCACCATTAGCGGGAGCCACCGGGGAGCTGTTTTTT. Amino acid sequence: CASSPLAGATGELFF.

About this clone: At the DNA level, this CDR3 is encoded by other sequences in the same sample as well. The rearrangement joins TRBV7-3 to TRBJ2-3; TRBD2 matches 13 bases. V lost 5 bases, J lost 6 bases, and 5 bases stayed unmatched. The CDR3 contains 15 residues. The V gene's germline CDR1 is SGHTA and CDR2 FQGTGA. Here the CDR3 DNA reads TGTGCCAGCAGCCCCGGACTAGCGGGAGCGGATACGCAGTATTTT. Its protein product is CASSPGLAGADTQYF.

The chain recombines TRBV2 with TRBJ1-4, with 7 positions matching TRBD1. V gave up 6 bases and J gave up 5 bases; unmatched junction bases: 3. This CDR3 spans 13 amino acids. Germline V gene data show CDR1 as SNHLY and CDR2 as FYNNEI. In DNA, the CDR3 is TGTGCCAGCAGACAGGGGCCAAATGAAAAACTGTTTTTT. Translation: CASRQGPNEKLFF.

The rearrangement joins TRBV15 to TRBJ2-7; possible D gene TRBD2, 6 bases. Trimming took off 4 bases at V and 6 bases at J, with 13 bases between the two ends. Germline V gene sequence: CDR1 LNHNV, CDR2 YYDKDF (reference sequence). The CDR3 has 13 amino acids. The CDR3 bases are TGTGCCACCAGCACCGGGACTTCCCGCGAGCAGTACTTC. Protein sequence: CATSTGTSREQYF.

The chain is built from TRBV9 and TRBJ2-4; 12 bases are shared with TRBD2. This CDR3 spans 16 amino acids. Germline CDR1 is SGDLS and CDR2 is YYNGEE. Losses at the gene ends were 4 bases for V and 1 base for J; bases not matched to a gene: 3. CDR3 sequence reads: CASSLLAGGAKNIQYF. The CDR3 bases are TGTGCCAGCAGCCTACTAGCGGGAGGTGCCAAAAACATTCAGTACTTC.

This chain links TRBV11-2 with TRBJ2-3; weak D call: TRBD2 (5 bases). The germline gives CDR1 SGHAT, CDR2 FQNNGV. Trimming cost V 4 bases and J 5 bases, with 13 bases left between them. The CDR3 has 14 amino acids. Here the CDR3 reads CASSSNGVGDTQYF. CDR3 coding DNA: TGTGCCAGCAGCTCGAACGGGGTGGGAGATACGCAGTATTTT.

In its sample, this clone was seen once. This chain uses TRBV4-1 with TRBJ1-1, with 10 bases fitting TRBD1. The germline V gene encodes CDR1 MGHRA and CDR2 YSYEKL. V lost 3 bases and J lost 6; bases outside the gene matches: 7. This CDR3 contains 15 residues. The CDR3 DNA follows: TGCGCCAGCAGCCAGTTAGGACAGGGGGTCTCTGAAGCTTTCTTT. Translating it yields CASSQLGQGVSEAFF.

V usage is TRBV9 and J usage is TRBJ1-1, with a tentative D call TRBD1 (6 bases). The germline CDR1 and CDR2 sequences are SGDLS and YYNGEE. V lost 0 bases to trimming and J lost 6 bases, with 15 bases between them. This CDR3 comprises 15 residues. CDR3 nucleotides: TGTGCCAGCAGCGTAGATGCAGGGGTCAGTCCTGAAGCTTTCTTT. This codes for CASSVDAGVSPEAFF.

The chain joins TRBV13 to TRBJ1-1, with D uncertain. The CDR3 has 14 amino acids. Germline CDR1 is PRHDT and CDR2 is FYEKMQ (reference sequence). Trimming took off 5 bases at V and 8 bases at J, with 18 bases between the two ends. The CDR3 sequence: CASSHGPVGREAFF. The CDR3 DNA follows: TGTGCCAGCAGCCACGGGCCCGTGGGGAGAGAAGCTTTCTTT.

The rearrangement links TRBV4-3 to TRBJ2-7; the D gene is possibly TRBD2 (5 bases). CDR3 size: 14 residues. CDR1 and CDR2 (germline): LGHNA, YSLEER. V was trimmed by 0 bases and J by 3 bases, leaving 9 bases between them. CDR3 nucleotide sequence: TGCGCCAGCAGCCAAGAGCCGAGGGTCTACGAGCAGTACTTC. Translation gives CASSQEPRVYEQYF.

This chain connects TRBV3-1 (or the pseudogene TRBV3-2) to TRBJ1-5, with a tentative D call TRBD1 (6 bases). CDR3 size: 13 residues. Germline lookup yields CDR1 LGHDT and CDR2 YNNKEL (reference sequence). Trimming stripped 4 bases from V and 7 bases from J, with 11 bases between. CDR3 sequence: CASSLGGRQPQHF. The DNA of the CDR3 is TGTGCCAGCAGCCTAGGGGGAAGGCAGCCCCAGCATTTT.

The CDR3 nucleotides are TGTGCCAGCAGTCTAACAGGGAAGGAGCAGTACTTC. Amino acids: CASSLTGKEQYF. V gene TRBV11-2 combines with J gene TRBJ2-7; D is possibly TRBD1 (6 bases). The V end lost 6 bases, the J end lost 7 bases, and 13 bases lay between the germline ends. The length of the CDR3 is 12 residues. From germline, CDR1 is SGHAT and CDR2 FQNNGV.

V usage is TRBV6-2 or TRBV6-3 and J usage is TRBJ1-5; TRBD1 matches 10 bases. The CDR3 sequence is 17 residues long. Germline CDR1 and CDR2: MNHEY and SVGEGT. V trimming: 1 base; J trimming: 5 bases; junction bases outside the gene matches: 8. In nucleotides, the CDR3 is TGTGCCAGCAGTTACTTGAGGGGACAGGGGACGGATCAGCCCCAGCATTTT. Amino acids: CASSYLRGQGTDQPQHF.